This TCR beta chain is from a study of T cell repertoires in cytomegalovirus infection. Overall study: In public TCR beta signatures, there were indications of both CMV infection and matching HLA type. Study-level findings and limits: CMV-specific HLA-C-restricted TCR beta clonotypes dominated the ex vivo response.

MiXCR was run by TCRdb on the reads, yielding one entry per CDR3 protein. Of about 190,000 distinct CDR3 sequences in the sample, 28% are singletons; the top ten hold about 31%. As concerns this clonotype: Its matching antigen is unknown.

Trimming shortened V by 3 bases and J by 0 bases, and 17 bases separated the two germline ends. Germline V CDR1 and CDR2: MNHEY, SVGEGT. This CDR3 is built from 17 residues. This chain connects TRBV6-2 or TRBV6-3 to TRBJ1-1; the D gene is possibly TRBD1 (5 bases). The TCR comes from a human donor in good health (CMV status not recorded). Some clones in this sample may be carry-over from other donors' samples. Source material: PBMCs. As DNA, the CDR3 is TGTGCCAGCAGTTATAGGCTTTCGGACACCCTGAACACTGAAGCTTTCTTT. This sequence encodes CASSYRLSDTLNTEAFF.